The 9 T cell receptor beta chains given below trace back to one sample, sequenced in a study of cytomegalovirus exposure and HLA in healthy donors (dated by TCRdb to 2015 to 2018). Libraries were prepared through the immunoSEQ multiplex PCR assay. The multiplex PCR relied on a mix of 60 forward primers for TCR Vbeta segments and 13 reverse primers for TCR Jbeta segments. TCRdb stores this immuneACCESS table with in-frame sequences only. Part of the clones is absent; in the studies checked, under half of the shortfall reflects unresolved V genes, and no reason is known for the rest. For this sample there are fewer than 150,000 clones; 75% to 85% appear just once. The ten largest account for roughly 6.2% of the sample. Material for sequencing was PBMCs. Receptors originate from a woman in her thirties or forties in good health and CMV-seropositive.

The chain employs TRBV21-1 and TRBJ2-1; the table's D call, TRBD1, has no DNA check behind it. TRBV21-1 is a listed pseudogene. This CDR3 contains 13 residues. Here the CDR3 reads CASLRDRDNEQFF. CDR3 DNA sequence: TGTGCCAGCCTGAGGGACAGGGACAATGAGCAGTTCTTC.

The chain carries TRBV20-1 and TRBJ2-7; D unresolved. Germline lookup yields CDR1 DFQATT and CDR2 SNEGSKA (reference sequence). Deletions cut 6 bases from V and 4 bases from J, with 10 bases between. The CDR3 is 11 amino acids. CDR3: CSAHRVYEQYF. CDR3 bases: TGCAGTGCACATCGGGTGTACGAGCAGTACTTC.

This clone was counted between two and nine times. The chain is built from TRBV6-5 and TRBJ1-1; a weak D match, TRBD1 (5 bases). V was pared by 0 bases and J by 0 bases, with 5 bases between. Germline-derived CDR1 and CDR2 are MNHEY and SVGAGI. The CDR3 is 14 amino acids. The CDR3 region has the DNA TGTGCCAGCAGTTACTCGACAGTGAACACTGAAGCTTTCTTT. Protein: CASSYSTVNTEAFF.

The chain couples TRBV28 to TRBJ2-1; TRBD2 agrees at 9 bases. V was pared by 7 bases and J by 10 bases, with 8 bases of the junction left unmatched. Germline CDR1 and CDR2: MDHEN and SYDVKM. The CDR3 length is 13 residues. In nucleotides, the CDR3 is TGTGCCAGCAAGGAAGGGCGGGAGGGCGAGCAGTTCTTC. As protein: CASKEGREGEQFF.

This clone was counted a single time. The chain employs TRBV4-1 and TRBJ1-1, with 12 bases aligning to TRBD1. Germline-derived CDR1 and CDR2 are MGHRA and YSYEKL. The CDR3 has 17 residues. V lost 2 bases, J lost 5 bases, and 9 bases stayed unmatched. The CDR3 coding sequence is TGCGCCAGCAGCCAACCGGGACAGGGGGCAAGGGGGACTGAAGCTTTCTTT. Translated: CASSQPGQGARGTEAFF.

J is TRBJ1-1 and V is TRBV2, with 8 bases that match TRBD1. The germline V gene encodes CDR1 SNHLY and CDR2 FYNNEI. The CDR3 extends over 14 amino acids. The V segment lost 6 bases and the J segment 1 base; nucleotides outside the gene matches: 4. For the CDR3, the DNA is TGTGCCAGCAGACCCGGACAGGGGAACACTGAAGCTTTCTTT. Protein sequence: CASRPGQGNTEAFF.

The DNA for the CDR3 is TGCGCCAGCAGCCGGGGAATGACTAGCGGGAGCCCGGGGGATACGCAGTATTTT. Protein sequence: CASSRGMTSGSPGDTQYF. The chain recombines TRBV5-1 with TRBJ2-3, with 12 bases lining up with TRBD2. The CDR3 totals 18 residues. Germline V lookup: CDR1 SGHRS, CDR2 YFSETQ. Losses at the gene ends were 4 bases for V and 6 bases for J; bases not matched to a gene: 15.

With regard to this clone: Mismatch with germline at one junction end may stem from a read error. The chain combines TRBV7-9 with TRBJ1-1; 7 bases are a match to TRBD1. This CDR3 region has 14 residues. Germline CDR1 reads SEHNR; CDR2 reads FQNEAQ (reference sequence). The CDR3 region has the DNA TGTTCCAGCAGCTTAATAGGGGGCGAAGGTGAAGCTTTCTTT. It specifies CSSSLIGGEGEAFF. Based on the CDR3 plus reference TRBV7-9 and TRBJ1-1, the full variable domain is DTGVSQNPRHKITKRGQNVTFRCDPISEHNRLYWYRQTLGQGPEFLTYFQNEAQLEKSRLLSDRFSAERPKGSFSTLEIQRTEQGDSAMYLCSSSLIGGEGEAFFGQGTRLTVV.

V usage is TRBV4-1 and J usage is TRBJ1-1; maybe TRBD1 (5 bases). The CDR3 has 16 residues. In germline, CDR1 is MGHRA, CDR2 YSYEKL. V lost 0 bases and J 3 bases, leaving 14 bases between the germline ends. CDR3 DNA: TGCGCCAGCAGCCAAGAAAAAGGGGAAGGGTACACTGAAGCTTTCTTT. It is translated as CASSQEKGEGYTEAFF.